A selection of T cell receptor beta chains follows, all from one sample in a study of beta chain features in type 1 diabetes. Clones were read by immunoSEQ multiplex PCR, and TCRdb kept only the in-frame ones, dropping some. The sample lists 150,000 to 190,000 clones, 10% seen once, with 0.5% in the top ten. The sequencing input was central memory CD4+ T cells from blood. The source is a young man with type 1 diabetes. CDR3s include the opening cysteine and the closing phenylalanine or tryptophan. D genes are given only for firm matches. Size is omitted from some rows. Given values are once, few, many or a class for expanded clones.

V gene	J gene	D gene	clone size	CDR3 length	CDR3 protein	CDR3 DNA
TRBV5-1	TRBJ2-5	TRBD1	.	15	CASSFQTGGGETQYF	TGCGCCAGCAGCTTTCAAACAGGGGGTGGAGAGACCCAGTACTTC
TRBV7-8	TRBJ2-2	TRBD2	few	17	CASSSNRLAGFTGELFF	TGTGCCAGCAGCTCCAATCGACTAGCGGGATTCACCGGGGAGCTGTTTTTT
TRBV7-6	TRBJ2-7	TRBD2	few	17	CASSPTGTSGGSYEQYF	TGTGCCAGCAGCCCAACCGGGACTAGCGGGGGGTCCTACGAGCAGTACTTC
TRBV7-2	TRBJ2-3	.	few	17	CASSSEGAGVIADTQYF	TGTGCCAGCAGCTCCGAAGGCGCAGGGGTGATCGCAGATACGCAGTATTTT
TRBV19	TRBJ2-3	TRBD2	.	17	CASSTSGAGGKENTQYF	TGTGCCAGTAGTACGTCTGGAGCGGGAGGAAAAGAGAATACGCAGTATTTT
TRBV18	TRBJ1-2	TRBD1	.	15	CASSQNRGRDYGYTF	TGTGCCAGCTCACAAAACAGGGGGCGAGACTATGGCTACACCTTC
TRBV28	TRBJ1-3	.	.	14	CASSLYSSGNTIYF	TGTGCCAGCAGTTTATACAGCTCTGGAAACACCATATATTTT
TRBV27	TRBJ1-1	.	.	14	CAREKGDKNTEAFF	TGTGCCAGAGAGAAGGGAGACAAGAACACTGAAGCTTTCTTT
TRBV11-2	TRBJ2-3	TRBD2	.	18	CASSFGLRLAGGSDTQYF	TGTGCCAGCAGCTTCGGCCTTCGACTAGCGGGAGGTTCGGATACGCAGTATTTT
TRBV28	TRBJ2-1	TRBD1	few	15	CASSGEGTAYNEQFF	TGTGCCAGCAGTGGGGAAGGGACAGCATACAATGAGCAGTTCTTC
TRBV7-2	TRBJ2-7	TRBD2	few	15	CASSFDLAGGDEQYF	TGTGCCAGCAGCTTCGATCTAGCGGGAGGCGACGAGCAGTACTTC
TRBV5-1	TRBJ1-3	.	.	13	CASSFLGGNTIYF	TGCGCCAGCAGCTTCCTCGGTGGAAACACCATATATTTT
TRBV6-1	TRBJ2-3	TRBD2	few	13	CASSERTSGTQYF	TGTGCCAGCAGTGAACGGACTAGCGGAACGCAGTATTTT
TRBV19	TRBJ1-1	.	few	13	CASSTQMNTEAFF	TGTGCCAGTAGTACTCAGATGAACACTGAAGCTTTCTTT
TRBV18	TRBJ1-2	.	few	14	CASSPPGDDYGYTF	TGTGCCAGCTCACCACCAGGGGATGACTATGGCTACACCTTC
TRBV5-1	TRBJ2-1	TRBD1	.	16	CASSLALGQGNNEQFF	TGCGCCAGCAGCTTGGCCCTGGGACAGGGGAACAATGAGCAGTTCTTC
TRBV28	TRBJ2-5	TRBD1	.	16	CASNLGGQGAIETQYF	TGTGCCAGCAATCTGGGAGGACAGGGGGCGATTGAGACCCAGTACTTC
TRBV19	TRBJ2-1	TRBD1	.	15	CASSLTGALNNEQFF	TGTGCCAGTAGTCTCACAGGGGCTCTAAACAATGAGCAGTTCTTC
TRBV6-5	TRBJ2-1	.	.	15	CASSAPGLAYNEQFF	TGTGCCAGCAGTGCGCCGGGACTCGCGTACAATGAGCAGTTCTTC
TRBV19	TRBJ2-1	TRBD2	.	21	CASSIVGGTSGLLSSYNEQFF	TGTGCCAGTAGTATAGTTGGTGGTACTAGCGGTCTTCTTAGCTCCTACAATGAGCAGTTCTTC